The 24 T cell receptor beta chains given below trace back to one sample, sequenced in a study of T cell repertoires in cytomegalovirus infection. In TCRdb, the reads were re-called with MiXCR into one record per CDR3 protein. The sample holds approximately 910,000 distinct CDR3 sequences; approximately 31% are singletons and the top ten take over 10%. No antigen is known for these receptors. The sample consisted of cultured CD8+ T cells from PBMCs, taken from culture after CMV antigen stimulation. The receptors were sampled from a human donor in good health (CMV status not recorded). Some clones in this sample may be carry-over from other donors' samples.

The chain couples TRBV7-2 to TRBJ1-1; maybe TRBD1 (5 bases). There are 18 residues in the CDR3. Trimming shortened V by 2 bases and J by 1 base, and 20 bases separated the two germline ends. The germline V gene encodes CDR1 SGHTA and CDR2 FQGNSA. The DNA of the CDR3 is TGTGCCAGCAGCTTAACCGACGTACCGGGACCGAGGAACACTGAAGCTTTCTTT. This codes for CASSLTDVPGPRNTEAFF.

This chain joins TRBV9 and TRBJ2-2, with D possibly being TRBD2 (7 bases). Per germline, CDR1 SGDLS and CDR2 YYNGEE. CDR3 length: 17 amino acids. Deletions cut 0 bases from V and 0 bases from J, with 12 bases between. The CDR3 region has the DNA TGTGCCAGCAGCGTAGAGAGGGGGGGTCCGAACACCGGGGAGCTGTTTTTT. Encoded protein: CASSVERGGPNTGELFF.

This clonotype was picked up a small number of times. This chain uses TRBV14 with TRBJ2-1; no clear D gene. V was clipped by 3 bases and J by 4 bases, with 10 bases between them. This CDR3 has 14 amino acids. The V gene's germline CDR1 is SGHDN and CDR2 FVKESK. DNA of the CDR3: TGTGCCAGCAGCCAGTACCCGGAGTACAATGAGCAGTTCTTC. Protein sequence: CASSQYPEYNEQFF. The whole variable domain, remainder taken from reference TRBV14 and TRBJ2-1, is EAGVTQFPSHSVIEKGQTVTLRCDPISGHDNLYWYRRVMGKEIKFLLHFVKESKQDESGMPNNRFLAERTGGTYSTLKVQPAELEDSGVYFCASSQYPEYNEQFFGPGTRLTVL.

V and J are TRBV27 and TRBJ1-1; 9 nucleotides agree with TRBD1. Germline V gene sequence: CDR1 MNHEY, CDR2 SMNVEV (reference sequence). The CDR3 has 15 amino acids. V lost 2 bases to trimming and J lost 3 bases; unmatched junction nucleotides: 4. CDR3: CASSLTGGAYTEAFF. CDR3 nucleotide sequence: TGTGCCAGCAGTTTAACAGGGGGCGCCTACACTGAAGCTTTCTTT.

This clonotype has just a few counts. DNA for the CDR3: TGCGCCAGCAGCCTAATCCCGGAGGGGGATAGCTATGGCTACACCTTC. This sequence encodes CASSLIPEGDSYGYTF. The V and J genes are TRBV4-1 and TRBJ1-2; tentatively, D is TRBD1 (6 bases). This CDR3 has 16 amino acids. Trimming removed 4 bases from V and 4 bases from J, with 19 bases in between. Germline V CDR1 and CDR2: MGHRA, YSYEKL.

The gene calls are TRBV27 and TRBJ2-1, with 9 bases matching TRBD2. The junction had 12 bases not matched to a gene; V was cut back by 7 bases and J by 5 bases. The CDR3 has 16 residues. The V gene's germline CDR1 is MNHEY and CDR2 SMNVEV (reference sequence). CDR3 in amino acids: CASTHHSSGVHNEQFF. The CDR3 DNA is TGTGCCAGCACCCATCACTCTAGCGGGGTACACAATGAGCAGTTCTTC.

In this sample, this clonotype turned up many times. CDR3 DNA: TGTGCCAGCAGCTTAGCGCGGGGGGACAGGGAAGGCTATGGCTACACCTTC. Its translation is CASSLARGDREGYGYTF. The chain carries TRBV7-6 and TRBJ1-2; 9 nucleotides line up with TRBD1. In germline, CDR1 is SGHVS, CDR2 FNYEAQ. V shed 0 bases and J 4 bases; nucleotides not matched to a gene: 9. CDR3 size: 17 residues.

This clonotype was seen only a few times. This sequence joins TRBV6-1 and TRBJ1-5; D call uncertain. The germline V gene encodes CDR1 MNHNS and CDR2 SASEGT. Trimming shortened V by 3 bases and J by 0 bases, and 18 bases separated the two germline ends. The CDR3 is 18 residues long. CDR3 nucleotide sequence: TGTGCCAGCAGTGAGCTAACGGACGGCCCTTATAGCAATCAGCCCCAGCATTTT. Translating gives CASSELTDGPYSNQPQHF.

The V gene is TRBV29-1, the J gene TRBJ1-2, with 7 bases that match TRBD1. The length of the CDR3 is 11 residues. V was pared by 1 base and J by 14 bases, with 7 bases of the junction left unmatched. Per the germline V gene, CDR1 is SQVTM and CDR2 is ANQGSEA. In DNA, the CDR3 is TGCAGCGTTGAAGGTAGGACAGGCACGACCTTC. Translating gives CSVEGRTGTTF. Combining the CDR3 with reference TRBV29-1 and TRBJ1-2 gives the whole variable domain SAVISQKPSRDICQRGTSLTIQCQVDSQVTMMFWYRQQPGQSLTLIATANQGSEATYESGFVIDKFPISRPNLTFSTLTVSNMSPEDSSIYLCSVEGRTGTTFGSGTRLTVV.

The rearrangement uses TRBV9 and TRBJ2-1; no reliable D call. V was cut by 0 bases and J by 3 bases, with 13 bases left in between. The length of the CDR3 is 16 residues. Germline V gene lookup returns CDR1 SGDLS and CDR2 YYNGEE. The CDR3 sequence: CASSVEGLRGYNEQFF. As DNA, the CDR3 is TGTGCCAGCAGCGTAGAAGGTCTCCGCGGCTACAATGAGCAGTTCTTC.

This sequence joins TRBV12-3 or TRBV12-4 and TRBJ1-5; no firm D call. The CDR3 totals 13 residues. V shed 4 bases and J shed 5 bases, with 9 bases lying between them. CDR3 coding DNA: TGTGCCAGCAGTTACGGCAGTTATCAGCCCCAGCATTTT. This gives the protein CASSYGSYQPQHF.

The CDR3 nucleotides are TGTGCCAGCAGACTAAGGGGGTTAGATAATTCACCCCTCCACTTT. Encoded protein: CASRLRGLDNSPLHF. The chain employs TRBV6-2 or TRBV6-3 and TRBJ1-6; possible D gene TRBD1, 6 bases. The V gene's germline CDR1 is MNHEY and CDR2 SVGEGT. Deletions cut 6 bases from V and 5 bases from J, with 14 bases between. This CDR3 contains 15 residues.

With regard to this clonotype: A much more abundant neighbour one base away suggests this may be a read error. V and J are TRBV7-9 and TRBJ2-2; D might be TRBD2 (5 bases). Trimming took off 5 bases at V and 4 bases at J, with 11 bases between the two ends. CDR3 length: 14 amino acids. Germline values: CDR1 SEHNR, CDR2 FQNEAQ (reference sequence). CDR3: CASSPKRVTGELFF. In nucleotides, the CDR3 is TGTGCCAGCAGCCCAAAGAGGGTCACCGGGGAGCTGTTTTTT.

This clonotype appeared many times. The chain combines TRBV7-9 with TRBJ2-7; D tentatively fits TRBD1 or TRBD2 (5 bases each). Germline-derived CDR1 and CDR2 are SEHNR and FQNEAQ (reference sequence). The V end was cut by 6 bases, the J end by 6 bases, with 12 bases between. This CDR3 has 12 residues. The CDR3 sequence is CASRGVRGEQYV. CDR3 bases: TGTGCCAGCAGGGGGGTGAGGGGCGAGCAGTACGTC.

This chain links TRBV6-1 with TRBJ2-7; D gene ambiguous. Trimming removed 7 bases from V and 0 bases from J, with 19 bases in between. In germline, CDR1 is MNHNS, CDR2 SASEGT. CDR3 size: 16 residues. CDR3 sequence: CASISDGGLYSYEQYF. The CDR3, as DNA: TGTGCCAGCATCTCGGATGGCGGTCTATACTCCTACGAGCAGTACTTC.

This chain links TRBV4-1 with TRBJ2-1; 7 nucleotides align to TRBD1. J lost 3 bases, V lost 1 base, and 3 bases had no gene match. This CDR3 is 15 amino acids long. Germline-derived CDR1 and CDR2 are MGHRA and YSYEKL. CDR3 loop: CASSQGDSRYNEQFF. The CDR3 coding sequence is TGCGCCAGCAGCCAAGGGGACAGCCGCTACAATGAGCAGTTCTTC.

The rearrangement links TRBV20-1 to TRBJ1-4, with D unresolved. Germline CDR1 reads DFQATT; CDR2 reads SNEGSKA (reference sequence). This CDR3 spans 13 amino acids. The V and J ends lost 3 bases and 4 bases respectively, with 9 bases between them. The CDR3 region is CSARPQNNEKLFF. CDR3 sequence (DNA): TGCAGTGCTAGGCCCCAGAATAATGAAAAACTGTTTTTT.

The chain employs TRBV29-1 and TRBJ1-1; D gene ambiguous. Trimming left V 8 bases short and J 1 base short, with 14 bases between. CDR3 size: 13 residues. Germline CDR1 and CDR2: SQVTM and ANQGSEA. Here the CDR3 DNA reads TGCAGCCTCCGGCCACGAGGGAACACTGAAGCTTTCTTT. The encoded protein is CSLRPRGNTEAFF.

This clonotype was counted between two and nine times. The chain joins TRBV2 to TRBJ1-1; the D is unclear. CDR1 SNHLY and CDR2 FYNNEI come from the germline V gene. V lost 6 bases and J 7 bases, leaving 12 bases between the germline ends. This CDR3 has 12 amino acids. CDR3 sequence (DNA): TGTGCCAGCAGAGGACGACCCATTGAAGCTTTCTTT. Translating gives CASRGRPIEAFF.

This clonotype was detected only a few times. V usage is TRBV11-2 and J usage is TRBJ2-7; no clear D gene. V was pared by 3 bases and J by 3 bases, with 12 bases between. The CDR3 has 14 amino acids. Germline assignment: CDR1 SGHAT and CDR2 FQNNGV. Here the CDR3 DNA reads TGTGCCAGCAGCTTCCGACCGGTTTTCTACGAGCAGTACGTC. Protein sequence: CASSFRPVFYEQYV.

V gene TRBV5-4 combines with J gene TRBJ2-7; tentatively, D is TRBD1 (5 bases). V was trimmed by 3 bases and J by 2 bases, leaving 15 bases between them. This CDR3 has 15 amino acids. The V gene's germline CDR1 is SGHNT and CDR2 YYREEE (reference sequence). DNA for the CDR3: TGTGCCAGCAGCTCTGACAGAGATTCCCCCTACGAGCAGTACGTC. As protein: CASSSDRDSPYEQYV.

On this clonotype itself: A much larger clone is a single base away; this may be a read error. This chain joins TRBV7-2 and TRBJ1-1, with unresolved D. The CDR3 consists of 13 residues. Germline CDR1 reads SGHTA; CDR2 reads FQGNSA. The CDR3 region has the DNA TGTGTCAGCAGCCCGCCCTTATACACTGAAGCTTTCTTT. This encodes CVSSPPLYTEAFF.

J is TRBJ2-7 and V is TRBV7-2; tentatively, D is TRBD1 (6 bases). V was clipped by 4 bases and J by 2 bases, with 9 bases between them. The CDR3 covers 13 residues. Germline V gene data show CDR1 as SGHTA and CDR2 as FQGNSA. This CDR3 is CASSYGTPYEQYF. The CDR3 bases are TGTGCCAGCAGCTACGGGACACCCTACGAGCAGTACTTC.

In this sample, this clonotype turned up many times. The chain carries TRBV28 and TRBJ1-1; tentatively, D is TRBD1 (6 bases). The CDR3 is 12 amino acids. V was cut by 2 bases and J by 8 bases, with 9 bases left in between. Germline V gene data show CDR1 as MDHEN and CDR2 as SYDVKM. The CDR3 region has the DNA TGTGCCAGCAGTTTAGGACAGCCCGAAGCTTTCTTT. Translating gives CASSLGQPEAFF.